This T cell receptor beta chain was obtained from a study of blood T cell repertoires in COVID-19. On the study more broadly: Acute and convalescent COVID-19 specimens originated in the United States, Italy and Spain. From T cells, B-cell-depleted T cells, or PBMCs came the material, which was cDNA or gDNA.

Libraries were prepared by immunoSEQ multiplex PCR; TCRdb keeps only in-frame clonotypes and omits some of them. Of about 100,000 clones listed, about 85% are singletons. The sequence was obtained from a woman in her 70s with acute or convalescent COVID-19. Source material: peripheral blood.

The CDR3 nucleotides are TGTGCCAGCAGCTTTGGAGGCACTCCGCCTAAACGGTGG. Translated: CASSFGGTPPKRW. The chain combines TRBV21-1 with TRBJ2-7; TRBD2, the table's D call, lacks a check against the DNA. TRBV21-1 is listed as a pseudogene. The CDR3 totals 13 residues.